One and the same sample provided the 3 T cell receptor beta chains below, sequenced in a study of human T cells and chemical hapten exposure. TCRdb redid the calling of the RACE reads with MiXCR, one entry per CDR3 protein. The sample carries more than 150,000 distinct CDR3 sequences, approximately 14% recorded once. Indicated time point: patch test 1, 2 weeks after DPC sensitization. Treatment indicated: therapeutic diphenylcyclopropenone sensitization with weekly scalp DPC. Material: whole blood, obtained in connection with sensitization to the hapten diphenylcyclopropenone (DPC). These receptors all come from a woman in her 30s with alopecia areata. Some clones in this sample may be carry-over from other donors' samples.

This clonotype has just a few counts. The gene calls are TRBV5-8 and TRBJ2-3, with TRBD2 matching over 11 bases. The CDR3 has 16 residues. The J segment lost 2 bases and the V segment lost 4 bases, leaving 6 bases of the junction unmatched. CDR1 is SGHTS and CDR2 is YDEGEE in the germline V gene. The chain's CDR3 is CASSLSSGRPTDTQYF. The CDR3, as DNA: TGTGCCAGCAGCCTCTCTAGCGGGAGGCCCACAGATACGCAGTATTTT.

This clonotype occurred a few times. The J gene is TRBJ2-1, the V gene TRBV9; 11 nucleotides align to TRBD2. The CDR3 consists of 16 residues. Germline V gene lookup returns CDR1 SGDLS and CDR2 YYNGEE. Trimming took 0 bases from V and 3 from J; bases not matched to a gene: 2. The CDR3 coding sequence is TGTGCCAGCAGCGTAGGACTAGCGGGGATCTACAATGAGCAGTTCTTC. Translation: CASSVGLAGIYNEQFF.

The table lists this clonotype with a few counts. The chain is built from TRBV7-9 and TRBJ1-2; no definite D call. V was pared by 2 bases and J by 6 bases, with 13 bases between. This CDR3 spans 14 amino acids. Germline-derived CDR1 and CDR2 are SEHNR and FQNEAQ (reference sequence). DNA for the CDR3: TGTGCCAGCAGCTTAAACCAGCGTTCGAATGGCTACACCTTC. This gives the protein CASSLNQRSNGYTF.